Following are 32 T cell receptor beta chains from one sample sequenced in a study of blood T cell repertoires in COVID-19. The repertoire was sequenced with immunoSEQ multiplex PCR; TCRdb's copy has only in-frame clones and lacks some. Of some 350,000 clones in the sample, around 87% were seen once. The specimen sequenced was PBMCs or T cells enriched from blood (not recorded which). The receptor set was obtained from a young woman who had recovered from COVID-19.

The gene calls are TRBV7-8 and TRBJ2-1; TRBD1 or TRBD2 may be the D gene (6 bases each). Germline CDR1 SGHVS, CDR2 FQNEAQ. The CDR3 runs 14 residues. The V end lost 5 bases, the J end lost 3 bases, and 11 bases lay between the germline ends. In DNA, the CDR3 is TGTGCCAGCAGCCGGGGGCTCGTCTACAATGAGCAGTTCTTC. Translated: CASSRGLVYNEQFF.

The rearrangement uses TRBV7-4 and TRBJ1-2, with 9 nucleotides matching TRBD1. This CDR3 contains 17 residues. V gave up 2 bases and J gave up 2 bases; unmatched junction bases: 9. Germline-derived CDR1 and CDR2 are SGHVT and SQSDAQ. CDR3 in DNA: TGTGCCAGCAGCTTAAAGGTTTGTGACAGGGGGAACTATGGCTACACCTTC. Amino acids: CASSLKVCDRGNYGYTF.

CDR3 sequence reads: CASTGQGSPLHF. The CDR3 nucleotides are TGTGCCAGTACAGGTCAGGGTTCACCCCTCCACTTT. The chain combines TRBV6-5 with TRBJ1-6; TRBD1 is a possible D gene (5 bases). Germline CDR1 reads MNHEY; CDR2 reads SVGAGI. V was clipped by 9 bases and J by 9 bases, with 12 bases between them. This CDR3 has 12 amino acids.

The chain's CDR3 is CASSSVRGGVETQYF. In DNA form, the CDR3 reads TGTGCCAGCTCATCAGTGCGGGGGGGCGTGGAGACCCAGTACTTC. The genes are TRBV18 and TRBJ2-5, with TRBD2 matching 9 bases. The CDR3 covers 15 residues. Trimming took 5 bases from V and 5 from J; bases not matched to a gene: 9. Germline CDR1 and CDR2: KGHSH and LQKENI.

The CDR3 protein is CAWSVEGPDTQYF. The CDR3, as DNA: TGTGCCTGGAGTGTAGAGGGCCCAGATACGCAGTATTTT. This rearrangement joins TRBV30 to TRBJ2-3, with a weak D call TRBD2 (5 bases). The CDR3 covers 13 residues. Germline V gene data show CDR1 as GTSNPN and CDR2 as SVGIG (reference sequence). V lost 0 bases to trimming and J lost 4 bases, with 8 bases between them.

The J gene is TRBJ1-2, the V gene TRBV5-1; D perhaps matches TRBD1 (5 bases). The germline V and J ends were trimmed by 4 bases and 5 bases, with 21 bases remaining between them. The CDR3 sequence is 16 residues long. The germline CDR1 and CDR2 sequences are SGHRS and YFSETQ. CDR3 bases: TGCGCCAGCAGCCAGGCGGTTCAGGGAGGAGAATATGGCTACACCTTC. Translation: CASSQAVQGGEYGYTF.

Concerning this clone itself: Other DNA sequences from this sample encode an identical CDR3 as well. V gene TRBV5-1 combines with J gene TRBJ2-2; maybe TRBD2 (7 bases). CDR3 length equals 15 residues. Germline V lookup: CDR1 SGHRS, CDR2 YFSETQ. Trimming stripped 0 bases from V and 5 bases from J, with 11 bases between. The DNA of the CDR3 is TGCGCCAGCAGCTTGGAGGGGGGGCGTACCGGGGAGCTGTTTTTT. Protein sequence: CASSLEGGRTGELFF.

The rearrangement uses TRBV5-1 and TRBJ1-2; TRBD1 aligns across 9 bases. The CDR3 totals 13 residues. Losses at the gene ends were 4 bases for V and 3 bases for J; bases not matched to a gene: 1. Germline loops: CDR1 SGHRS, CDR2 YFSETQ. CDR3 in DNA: TGCGCCAGCAGCCGGGACAGGGACTATGGCTACACCTTC. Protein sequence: CASSRDRDYGYTF. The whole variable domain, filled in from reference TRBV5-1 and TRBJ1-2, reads KAGVTQTPRYLIKTRGQQVTLSCSPISGHRSVSWYQQTPGQGLQFLFEYFSETQRNKGNFPGRFSGRQFSNSRSEMNVSTLELGDSALYLCASSRDRDYGYTFGSGTRLTVV.

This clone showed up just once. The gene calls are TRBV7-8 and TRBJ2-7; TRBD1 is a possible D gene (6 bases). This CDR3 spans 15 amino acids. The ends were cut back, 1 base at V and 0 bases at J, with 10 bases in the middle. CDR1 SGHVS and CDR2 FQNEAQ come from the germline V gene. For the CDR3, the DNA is TGTGCCAGCAGCTTAGAGGCAGGGGTCTCCTACGAGCAGTACTTC. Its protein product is CASSLEAGVSYEQYF.

The CDR3 DNA reads as TGTGCCAGCAGCAGTAGAAGTCAGGTCCCGTCGGAAAACTACGAGCAGTACTTC. Translated: CASSSRSQVPSENYEQYF. V usage is TRBV5-7 and J usage is TRBJ2-7; D is ambiguous. TRBV5-7 is treated as an ORF (open reading frame) with a function not yet certain. CDR3 length: 18 residues. V was clipped by 4 bases and J by 3 bases, with 26 bases between them.

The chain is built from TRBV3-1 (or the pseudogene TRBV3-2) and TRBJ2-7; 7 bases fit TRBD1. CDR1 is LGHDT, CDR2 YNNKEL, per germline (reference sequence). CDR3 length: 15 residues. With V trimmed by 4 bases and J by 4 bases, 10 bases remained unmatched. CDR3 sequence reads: CASSPLSTGAYEQYF. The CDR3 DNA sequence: TGTGCCAGCAGCCCCTTAAGCACAGGGGCATACGAGCAGTACTTC.

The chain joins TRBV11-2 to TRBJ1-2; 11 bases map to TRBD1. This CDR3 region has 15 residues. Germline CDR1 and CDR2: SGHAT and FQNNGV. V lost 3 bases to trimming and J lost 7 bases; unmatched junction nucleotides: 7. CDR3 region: CASSLNTGTGGGYTF. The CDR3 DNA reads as TGTGCCAGCAGCTTGAACACCGGGACAGGGGGTGGCTACACCTTC.

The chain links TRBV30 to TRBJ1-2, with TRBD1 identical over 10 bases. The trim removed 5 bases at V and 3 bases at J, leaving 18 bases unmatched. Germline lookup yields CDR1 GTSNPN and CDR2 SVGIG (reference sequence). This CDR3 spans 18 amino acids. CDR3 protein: CAWGEDRGLVEFDYGYTF. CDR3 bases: TGTGCCTGGGGGGAGGACAGGGGGTTGGTGGAGTTTGACTATGGCTACACCTTC. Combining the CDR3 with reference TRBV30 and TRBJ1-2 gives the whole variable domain SQTIHQWPATLVQPVGSPLSLECTVEGTSNPNLYWYRQAAGRGLQLLFYSVGIGQISSEVPQNLSASRPQDRQFILSSKKLLLSDSGFYLCAWGEDRGLVEFDYGYTFGSGTRLTVV.

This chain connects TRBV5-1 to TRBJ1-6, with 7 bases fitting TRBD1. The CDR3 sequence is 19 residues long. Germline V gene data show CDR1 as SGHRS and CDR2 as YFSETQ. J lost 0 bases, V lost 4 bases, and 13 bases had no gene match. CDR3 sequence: CASSRIPTTGSSYNSPLHF. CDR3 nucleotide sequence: TGCGCCAGCAGCAGGATACCCACGACAGGGAGCTCCTATAATTCACCCCTCCACTTT.

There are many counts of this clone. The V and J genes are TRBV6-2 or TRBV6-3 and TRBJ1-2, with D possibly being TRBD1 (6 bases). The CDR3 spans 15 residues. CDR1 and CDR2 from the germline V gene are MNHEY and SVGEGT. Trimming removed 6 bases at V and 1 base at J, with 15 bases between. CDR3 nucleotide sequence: TGTGCCAGCAGCTCAAGACAGGCGCTTAACTATGGCTACACCTTC. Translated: CASSSRQALNYGYTF.

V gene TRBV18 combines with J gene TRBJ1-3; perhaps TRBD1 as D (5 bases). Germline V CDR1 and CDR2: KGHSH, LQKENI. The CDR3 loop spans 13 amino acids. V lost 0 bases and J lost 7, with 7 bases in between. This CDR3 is CASSPPGGNTIYF. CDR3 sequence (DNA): TGTGCCAGCTCACCACCCGGGGGTAACACCATATATTTT. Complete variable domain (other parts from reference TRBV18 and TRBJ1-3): NAGVMQNPRHLVRRRGQEARLRCSPMKGHSHVYWYRQLPEEGLKFMVYLQKENIIDESGMPKERFSAEFPKEGPSILRIQQVVRGDSAAYFCASSPPGGNTIYFGEGSWLTVV.

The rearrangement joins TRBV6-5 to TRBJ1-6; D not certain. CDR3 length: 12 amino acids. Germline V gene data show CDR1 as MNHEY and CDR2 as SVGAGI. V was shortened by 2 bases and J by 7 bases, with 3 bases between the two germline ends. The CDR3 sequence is CASSYRNSPLHF. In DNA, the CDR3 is TGTGCCAGCAGTTACCGGAATTCACCCCTCCACTTT.

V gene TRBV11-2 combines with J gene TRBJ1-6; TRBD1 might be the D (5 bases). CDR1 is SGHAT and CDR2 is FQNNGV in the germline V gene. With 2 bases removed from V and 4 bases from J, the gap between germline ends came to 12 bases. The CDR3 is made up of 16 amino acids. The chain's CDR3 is CASSLWAGGYNSPLHF. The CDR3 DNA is TGTGCCAGCAGCTTATGGGCCGGGGGGTATAATTCACCCCTCCACTTT.

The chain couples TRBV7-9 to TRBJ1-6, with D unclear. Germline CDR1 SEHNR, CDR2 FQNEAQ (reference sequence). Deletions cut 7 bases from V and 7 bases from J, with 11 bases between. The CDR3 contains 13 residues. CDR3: CASNGGRNSPLHF. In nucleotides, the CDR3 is TGTGCCAGCAATGGAGGGAGGAATTCACCCCTCCACTTT.

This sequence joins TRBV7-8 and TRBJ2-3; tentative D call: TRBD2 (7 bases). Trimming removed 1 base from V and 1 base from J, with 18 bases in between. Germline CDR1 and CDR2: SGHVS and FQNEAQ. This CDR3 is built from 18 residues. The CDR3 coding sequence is TGTGCCAGCAGCTTAGTCCTAACGGGGGCGGGGGGCACAGATACGCAGTATTTT. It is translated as CASSLVLTGAGGTDTQYF.

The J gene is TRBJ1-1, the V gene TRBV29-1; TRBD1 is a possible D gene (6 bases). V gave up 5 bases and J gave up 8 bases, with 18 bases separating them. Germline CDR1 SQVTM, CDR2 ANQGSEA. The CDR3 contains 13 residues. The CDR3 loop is CSVRGDLDREAFF. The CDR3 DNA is TGCAGCGTTCGGGGGGACCTGGACAGAGAAGCTTTCTTT.

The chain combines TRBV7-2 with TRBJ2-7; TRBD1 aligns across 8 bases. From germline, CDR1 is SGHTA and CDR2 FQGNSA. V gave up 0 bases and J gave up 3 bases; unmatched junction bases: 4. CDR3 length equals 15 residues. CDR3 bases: TGTGCCAGCAGCTTAGCGAGGACAGGGCTCTACGAGCAGTACTTC. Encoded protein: CASSLARTGLYEQYF.

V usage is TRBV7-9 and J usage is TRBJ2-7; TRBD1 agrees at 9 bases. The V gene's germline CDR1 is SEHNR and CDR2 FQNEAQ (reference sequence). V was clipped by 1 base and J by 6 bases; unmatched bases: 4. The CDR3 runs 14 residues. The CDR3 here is CASSLGGTGFEQYF. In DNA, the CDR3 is TGTGCCAGCAGCTTAGGGGGGACAGGGTTCGAGCAGTACTTC.

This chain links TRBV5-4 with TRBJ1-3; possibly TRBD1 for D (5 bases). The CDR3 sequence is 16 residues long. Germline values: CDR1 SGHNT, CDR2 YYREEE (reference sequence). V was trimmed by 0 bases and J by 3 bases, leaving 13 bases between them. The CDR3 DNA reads TGTGCCAGCAGCTTGGGCCGCGGGGCGGATGGAAACACCATATATTTT. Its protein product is CASSLGRGADGNTIYF.

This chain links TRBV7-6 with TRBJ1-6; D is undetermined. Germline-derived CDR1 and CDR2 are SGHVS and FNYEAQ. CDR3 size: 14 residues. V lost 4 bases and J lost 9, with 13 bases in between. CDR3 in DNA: TGTGCCAGCAGCTCCGAGGGTCTGGGTTCACCCCTCCACTTT. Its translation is CASSSEGLGSPLHF. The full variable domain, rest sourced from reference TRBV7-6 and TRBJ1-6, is GAGVSQSPRYKVTKRGQDVALRCDPISGHVSLYWYRQALGQGPEFLTYFNYEAQQDKSGLPNDRFSAERPEGSISTLTIQRTEQRDSAMYRCASSSEGLGSPLHFGNGTRLTVT.

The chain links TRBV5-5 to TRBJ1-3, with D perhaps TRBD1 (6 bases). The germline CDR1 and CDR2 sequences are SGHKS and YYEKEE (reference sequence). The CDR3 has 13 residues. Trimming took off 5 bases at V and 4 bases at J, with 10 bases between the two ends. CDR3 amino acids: CASSPGVGNTIYF. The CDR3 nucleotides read TGTGCCAGCAGTCCAGGGGTAGGAAACACCATATATTTT.

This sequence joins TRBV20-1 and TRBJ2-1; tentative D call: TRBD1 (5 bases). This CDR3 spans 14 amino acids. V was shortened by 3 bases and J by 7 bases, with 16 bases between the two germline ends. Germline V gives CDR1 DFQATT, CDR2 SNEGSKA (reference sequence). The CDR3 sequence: CSASSFLGDNEQFF. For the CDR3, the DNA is TGCAGTGCTAGTAGCTTCCTAGGGGATAATGAGCAGTTCTTC.

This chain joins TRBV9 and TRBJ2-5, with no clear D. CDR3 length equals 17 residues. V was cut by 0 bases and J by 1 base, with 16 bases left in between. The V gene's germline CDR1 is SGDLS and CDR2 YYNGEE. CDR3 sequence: CASSVASGSSLQETQYF. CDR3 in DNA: TGTGCCAGCAGCGTAGCTTCCGGTAGTTCCCTCCAAGAGACCCAGTACTTC.

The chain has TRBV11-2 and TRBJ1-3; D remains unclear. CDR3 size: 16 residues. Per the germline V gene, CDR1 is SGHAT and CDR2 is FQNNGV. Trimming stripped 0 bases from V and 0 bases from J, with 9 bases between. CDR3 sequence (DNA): TGTGCCAGCAGCTTAGATCATGGCTCCTCTGGAAACACCATATATTTT. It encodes CASSLDHGSSGNTIYF.

CDR3 in amino acids: CASSPSGENYGYTF. In DNA form, the CDR3 reads TGCGCCAGCAGCCCGTCGGGAGAGAACTATGGCTACACCTTC. The chain joins TRBV4-1 to TRBJ1-2, with D unresolved. The length of the CDR3 is 14 residues. CDR1 is MGHRA and CDR2 is YSYEKL in the germline V gene. Trimming left V 4 bases short and J 2 bases short, with 11 bases between.

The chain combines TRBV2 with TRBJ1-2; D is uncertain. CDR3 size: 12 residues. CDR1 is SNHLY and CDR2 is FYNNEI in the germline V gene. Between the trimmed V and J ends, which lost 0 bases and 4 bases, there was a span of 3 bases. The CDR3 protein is CASSEASYGYTF. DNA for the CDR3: TGTGCCAGCAGTGAAGCCTCCTATGGCTACACCTTC.

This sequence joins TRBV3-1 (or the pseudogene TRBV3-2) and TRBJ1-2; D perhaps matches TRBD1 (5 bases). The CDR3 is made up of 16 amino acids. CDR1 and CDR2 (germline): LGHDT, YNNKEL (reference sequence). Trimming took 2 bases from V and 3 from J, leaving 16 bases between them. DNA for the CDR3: TGTGCCAGCAGCCAATTTAAGACCTCGGGGGACTATGGCTACACCTTC. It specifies CASSQFKTSGDYGYTF.